The text below deals with one T cell receptor beta chain. Its specificity is not known. The entry originates in a study of cytomegalovirus exposure and HLA in healthy donors. Whole-study results and caveats: HLA alleles were associated with 17,000 or so TCR beta sequences in a later analysis at 0.05 false discovery rate. Associated with cytomegalovirus, according to the listing, were 150 to 200 TCR beta chains.

60 Vbeta and 13 Jbeta primers were used in PCR. In the original workflow: Among the unique TCR beta chains that a later analysis counted, about 84 million in all, around 11 million were shared. Repertoires were generated with immunoSEQ multiplex PCR, while TCRdb's copy carries only in-frame clones and drops some. The DNA gave D and trimming, while V, J and clone size come from that table. The sample lists roughly 99,000 clones; more than 65% were seen once. Sequenced sample: PBMCs. The receptor was derived from a male donor in good health and CMV-seronegative.

CDR3 nucleotide sequence: TGTGCCAGCAGCTTAATGGAGCGGAGCCAAGAGACCCAGTACTTC. This codes for CASSLMERSQETQYF. This chain uses TRBV7-8 with TRBJ2-5; weak D call: TRBD2 (5 bases). The CDR3 runs to 15 residues. V lost 2 bases and J 1 base, leaving 11 bases between the germline ends. Per germline, CDR1 SGHVS and CDR2 FQNEAQ.